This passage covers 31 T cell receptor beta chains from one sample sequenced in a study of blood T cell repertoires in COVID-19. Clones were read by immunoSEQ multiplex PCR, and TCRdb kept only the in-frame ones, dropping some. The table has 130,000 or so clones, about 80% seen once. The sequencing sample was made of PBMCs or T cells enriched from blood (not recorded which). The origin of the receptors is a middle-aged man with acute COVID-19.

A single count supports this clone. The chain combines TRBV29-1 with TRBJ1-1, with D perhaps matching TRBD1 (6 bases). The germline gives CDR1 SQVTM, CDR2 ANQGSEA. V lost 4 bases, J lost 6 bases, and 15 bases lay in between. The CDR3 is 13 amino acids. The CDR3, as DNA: TGCAGCGTTGTTAGGGGGTTTGTAGCTGAAGCTTTCTTT. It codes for CSVVRGFVAEAFF.

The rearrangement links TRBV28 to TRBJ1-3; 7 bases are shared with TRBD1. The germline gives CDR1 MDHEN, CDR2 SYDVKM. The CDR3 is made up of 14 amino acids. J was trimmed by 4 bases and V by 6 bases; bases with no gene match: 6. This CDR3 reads CASSYRGAGNTIYF. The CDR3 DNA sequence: TGTGCCAGCAGCTACAGGGGAGCGGGAAACACCATATATTTT.

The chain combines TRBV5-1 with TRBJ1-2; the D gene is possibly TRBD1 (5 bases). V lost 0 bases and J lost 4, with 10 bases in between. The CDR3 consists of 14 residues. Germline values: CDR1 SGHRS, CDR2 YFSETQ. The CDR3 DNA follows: TGCGCCAGCAGCTTGGGTGACAGCCCCTATGGCTACACCTTC. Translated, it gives CASSLGDSPYGYTF. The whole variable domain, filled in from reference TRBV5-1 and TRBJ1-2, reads KAGVTQTPRYLIKTRGQQVTLSCSPISGHRSVSWYQQTPGQGLQFLFEYFSETQRNKGNFPGRFSGRQFSNSRSEMNVSTLELGDSALYLCASSLGDSPYGYTFGSGTRLTVV.

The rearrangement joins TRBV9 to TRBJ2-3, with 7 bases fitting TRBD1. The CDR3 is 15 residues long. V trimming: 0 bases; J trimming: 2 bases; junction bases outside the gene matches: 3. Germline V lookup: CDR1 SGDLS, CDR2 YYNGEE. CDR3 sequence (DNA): TGTGCCAGCAGCGTAGCGGGACAGTACACAGATACGCAGTATTTT. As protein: CASSVAGQYTDTQYF.

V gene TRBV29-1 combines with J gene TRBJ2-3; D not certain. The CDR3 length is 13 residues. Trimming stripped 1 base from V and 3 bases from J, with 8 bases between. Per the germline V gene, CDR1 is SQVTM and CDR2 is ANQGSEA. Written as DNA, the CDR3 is TGCAGCGTTGAAGCAGGTCGGACAGATACGCAGTATTTT. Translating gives CSVEAGRTDTQYF.

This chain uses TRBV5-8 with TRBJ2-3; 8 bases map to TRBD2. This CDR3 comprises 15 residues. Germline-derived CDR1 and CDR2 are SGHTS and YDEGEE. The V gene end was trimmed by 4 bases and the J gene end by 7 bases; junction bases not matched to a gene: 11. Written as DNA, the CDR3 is TGTGCCAGCAGCCCGAAGCGGGAGCTTGGCAATACGCAGTATTTT. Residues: CASSPKRELGNTQYF. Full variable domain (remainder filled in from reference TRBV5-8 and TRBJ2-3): EAGVTQSPTHLIKTRGQQATLRCSPISGHTSVYWYQQALGLGLQFLLWYDEGEERNRGNFPPRFSGRQFPNYSSELNVNALELEDSALYLCASSPKRELGNTQYFGPGTRLTVL.

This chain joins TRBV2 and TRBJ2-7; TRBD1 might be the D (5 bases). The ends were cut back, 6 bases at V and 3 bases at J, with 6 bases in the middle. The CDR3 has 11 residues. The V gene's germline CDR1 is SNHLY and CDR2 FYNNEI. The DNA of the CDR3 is TGTGCCAGCAGGCAGGGCTACGAGCAGTACTTC. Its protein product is CASRQGYEQYF.

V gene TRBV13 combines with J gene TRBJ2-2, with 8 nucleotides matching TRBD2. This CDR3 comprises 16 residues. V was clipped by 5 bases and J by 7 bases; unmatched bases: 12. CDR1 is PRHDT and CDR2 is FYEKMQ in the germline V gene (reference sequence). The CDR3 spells CASSLPPVAGIGELFF. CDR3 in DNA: TGTGCCAGCAGCCTACCCCCGGTAGCGGGAATCGGGGAGCTGTTTTTT.

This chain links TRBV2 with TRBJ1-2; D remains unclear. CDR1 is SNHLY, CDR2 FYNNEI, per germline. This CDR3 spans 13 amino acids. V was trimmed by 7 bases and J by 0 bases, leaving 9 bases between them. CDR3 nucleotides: TGTGCCAGCAAGGCCAGCGCTAACTATGGCTACACCTTC. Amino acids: CASKASANYGYTF.

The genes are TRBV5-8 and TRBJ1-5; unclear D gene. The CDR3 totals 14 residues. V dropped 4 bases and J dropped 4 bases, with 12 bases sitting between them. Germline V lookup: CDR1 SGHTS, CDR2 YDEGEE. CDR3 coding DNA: TGTGCCAGCAGCCCCGGGAGGGCGAATCAGCCCCAGCATTTT. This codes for CASSPGRANQPQHF. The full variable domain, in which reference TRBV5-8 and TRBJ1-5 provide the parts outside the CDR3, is EAGVTQSPTHLIKTRGQQATLRCSPISGHTSVYWYQQALGLGLQFLLWYDEGEERNRGNFPPRFSGRQFPNYSSELNVNALELEDSALYLCASSPGRANQPQHFGDGTRLSIL.

The CDR3 DNA is TGTGCCAGCAGTTGGGGAGGGGCCGATCAGCCCCAGCATTTT. It specifies CASSWGGADQPQHF. The chain has TRBV27 and TRBJ1-5; D might be TRBD1 (5 bases). V lost 4 bases and J 5 bases, leaving 12 bases between the germline ends. CDR3 size: 14 residues. Germline V lookup: CDR1 MNHEY, CDR2 SMNVEV (reference sequence).

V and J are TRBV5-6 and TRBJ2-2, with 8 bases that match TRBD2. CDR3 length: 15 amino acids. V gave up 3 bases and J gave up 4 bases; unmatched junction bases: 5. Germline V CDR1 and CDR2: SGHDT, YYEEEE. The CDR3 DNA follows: TGTGCCAGCAGCTCCGGGGGGGCCGTCACCGGGGAGCTGTTTTTT. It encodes CASSSGGAVTGELFF.

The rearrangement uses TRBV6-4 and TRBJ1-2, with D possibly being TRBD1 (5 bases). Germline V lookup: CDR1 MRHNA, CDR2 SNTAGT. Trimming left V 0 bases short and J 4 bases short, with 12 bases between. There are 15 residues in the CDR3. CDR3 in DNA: TGTGCCAGCAGTGACTCGACTGGGACTGCCTATGGCTACACCTTC. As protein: CASSDSTGTAYGYTF.

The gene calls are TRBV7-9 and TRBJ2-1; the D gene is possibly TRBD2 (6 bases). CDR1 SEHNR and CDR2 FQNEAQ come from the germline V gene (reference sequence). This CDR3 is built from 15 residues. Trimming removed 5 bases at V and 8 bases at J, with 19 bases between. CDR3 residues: CASSLAAGRLYEQFF. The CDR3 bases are TGTGCCAGCAGCCTCGCGGCCGGGAGACTATATGAGCAGTTCTTC.

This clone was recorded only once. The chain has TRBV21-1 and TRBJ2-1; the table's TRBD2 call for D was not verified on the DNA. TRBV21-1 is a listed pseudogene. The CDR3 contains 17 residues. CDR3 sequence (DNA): TGTGCCAGCAGCTCCCACCTTAGCGGGGGGTACAACAATGAGCAGTTCTTC. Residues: CASSSHLSGGYNNEQFF.

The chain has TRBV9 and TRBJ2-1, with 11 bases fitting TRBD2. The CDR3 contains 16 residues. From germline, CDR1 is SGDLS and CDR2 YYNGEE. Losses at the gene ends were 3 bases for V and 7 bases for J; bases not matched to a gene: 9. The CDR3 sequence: CASSAPGLAATNEQFF. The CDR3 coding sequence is TGTGCCAGCAGCGCACCGGGACTAGCGGCTACAAATGAGCAGTTCTTC. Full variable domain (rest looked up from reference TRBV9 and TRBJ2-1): DSGVTQTPKHLITATGQRVTLRCSPRSGDLSVYWYQQSLDQGLQFLIQYYNGEERAKGNILERFSAQQFPDLHSELNLSSLELGDSALYFCASSAPGLAATNEQFFGPGTRLTVL.

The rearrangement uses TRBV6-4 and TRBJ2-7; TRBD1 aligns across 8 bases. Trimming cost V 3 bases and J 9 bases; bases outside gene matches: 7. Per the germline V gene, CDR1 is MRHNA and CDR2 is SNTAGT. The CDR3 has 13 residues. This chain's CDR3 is CASSEGTGALQYF. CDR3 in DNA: TGTGCCAGCAGTGAGGGGACAGGCGCTTTGCAGTACTTC.

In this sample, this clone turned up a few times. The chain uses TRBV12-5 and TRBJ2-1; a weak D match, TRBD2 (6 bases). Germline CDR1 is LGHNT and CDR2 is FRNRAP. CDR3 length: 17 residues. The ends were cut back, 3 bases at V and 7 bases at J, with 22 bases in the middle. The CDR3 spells CASGFRRRGPRKNEQFF. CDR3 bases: TGTGCTAGTGGTTTTAGGCGGAGGGGCCCCCGTAAGAATGAGCAGTTCTTC.

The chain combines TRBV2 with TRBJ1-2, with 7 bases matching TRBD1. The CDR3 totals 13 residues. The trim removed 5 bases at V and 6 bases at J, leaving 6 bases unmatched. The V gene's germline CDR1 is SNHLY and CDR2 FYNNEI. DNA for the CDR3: TGTGCCAGCAGTCCCCGCAGGGGGGATGGCTACACCTTC. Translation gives CASSPRRGDGYTF.

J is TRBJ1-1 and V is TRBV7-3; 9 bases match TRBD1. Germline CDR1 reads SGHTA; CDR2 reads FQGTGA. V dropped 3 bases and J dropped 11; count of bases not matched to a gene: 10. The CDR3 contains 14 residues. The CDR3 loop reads CASSLTGGDQNAFF. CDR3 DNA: TGTGCCAGCAGCTTGACAGGGGGGGACCAAAATGCTTTCTTT.

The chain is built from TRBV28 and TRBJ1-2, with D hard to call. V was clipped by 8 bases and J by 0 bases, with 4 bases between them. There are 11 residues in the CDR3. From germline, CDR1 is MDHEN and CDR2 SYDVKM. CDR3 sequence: CASHSNYGYTF. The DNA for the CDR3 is TGTGCCAGCCATTCTAACTATGGCTACACCTTC.

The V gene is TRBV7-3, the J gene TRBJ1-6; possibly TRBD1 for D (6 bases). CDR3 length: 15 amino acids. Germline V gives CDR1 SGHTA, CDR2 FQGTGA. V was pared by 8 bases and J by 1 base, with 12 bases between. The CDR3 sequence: CASASRGSYNSPLHF. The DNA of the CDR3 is TGTGCCAGCGCGTCGAGGGGGTCCTATAATTCACCCCTCCACTTT. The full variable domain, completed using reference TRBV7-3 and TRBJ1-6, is GAGVSQTPSNKVTEKGKYVELRCDPISGHTALYWYRQSLGQGPEFLIYFQGTGAADDSGLPNDRFFAVRPEGSVSTLKIQRTERGDSAVYLCASASRGSYNSPLHFGNGTRLTVT.

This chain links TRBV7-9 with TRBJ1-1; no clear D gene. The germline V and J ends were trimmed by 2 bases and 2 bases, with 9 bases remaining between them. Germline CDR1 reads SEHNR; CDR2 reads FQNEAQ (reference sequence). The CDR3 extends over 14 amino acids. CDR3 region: CASSLIGGNTEAFF. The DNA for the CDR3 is TGTGCCAGCAGCTTAATAGGCGGAAACACTGAAGCTTTCTTT.

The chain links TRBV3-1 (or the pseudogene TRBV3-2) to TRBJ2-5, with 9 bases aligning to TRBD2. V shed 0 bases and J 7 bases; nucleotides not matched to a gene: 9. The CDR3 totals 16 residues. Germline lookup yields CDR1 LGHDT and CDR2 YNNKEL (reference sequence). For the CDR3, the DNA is TGTGCCAGCAGCCAAGATCTAAATAGCGGGGGAGGGACCCAGTACTTC. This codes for CASSQDLNSGGGTQYF.

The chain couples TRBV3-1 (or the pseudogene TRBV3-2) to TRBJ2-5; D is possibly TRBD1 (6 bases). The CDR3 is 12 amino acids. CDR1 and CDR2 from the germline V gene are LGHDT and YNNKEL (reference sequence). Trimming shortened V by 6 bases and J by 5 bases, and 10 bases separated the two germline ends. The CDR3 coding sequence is TGTGCCAGCAGTCGGGACACGGAGACCCAGTACTTC. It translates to CASSRDTETQYF.

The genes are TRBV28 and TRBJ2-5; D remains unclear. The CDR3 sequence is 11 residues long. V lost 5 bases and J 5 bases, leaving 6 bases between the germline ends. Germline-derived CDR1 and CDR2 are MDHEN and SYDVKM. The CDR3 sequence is CASSARETQYF. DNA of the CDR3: TGTGCCAGCAGTGCCCGGGAGACCCAGTACTTC.

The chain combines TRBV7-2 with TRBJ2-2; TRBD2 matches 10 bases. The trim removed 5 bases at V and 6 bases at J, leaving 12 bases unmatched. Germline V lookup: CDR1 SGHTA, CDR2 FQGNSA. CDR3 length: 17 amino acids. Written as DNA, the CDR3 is TGTGCCAGCAGCCTTCCTAGCGGGAGCGGTAAGGCCGGGGAGCTGTTTTTT. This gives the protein CASSLPSGSGKAGELFF.

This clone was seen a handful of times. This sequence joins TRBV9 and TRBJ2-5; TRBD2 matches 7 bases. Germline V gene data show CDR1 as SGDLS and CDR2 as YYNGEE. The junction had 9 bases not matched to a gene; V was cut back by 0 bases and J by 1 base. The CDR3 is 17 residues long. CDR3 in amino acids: CASSVGAGSHVQETQYF. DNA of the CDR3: TGTGCCAGCAGCGTAGGAGCGGGGTCGCACGTCCAAGAGACCCAGTACTTC.

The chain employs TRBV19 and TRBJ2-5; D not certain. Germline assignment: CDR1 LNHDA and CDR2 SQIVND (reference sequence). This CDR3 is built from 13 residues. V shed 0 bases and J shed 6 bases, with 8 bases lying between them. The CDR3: CASSIERVKTQYF. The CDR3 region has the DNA TGTGCCAGTAGTATAGAACGAGTAAAGACCCAGTACTTC.

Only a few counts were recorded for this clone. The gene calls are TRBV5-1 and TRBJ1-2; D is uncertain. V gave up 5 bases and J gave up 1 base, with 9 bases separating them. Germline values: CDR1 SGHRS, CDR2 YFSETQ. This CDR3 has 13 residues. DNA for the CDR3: TGCGCCAGCAGGCACGAGGTTAACTATGGCTACACCTTC. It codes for CASRHEVNYGYTF.

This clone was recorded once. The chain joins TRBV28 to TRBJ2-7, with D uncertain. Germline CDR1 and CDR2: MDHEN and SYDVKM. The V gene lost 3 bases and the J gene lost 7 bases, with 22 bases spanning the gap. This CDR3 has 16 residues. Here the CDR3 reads CASSFNLFRRVEEQYF. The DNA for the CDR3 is TGTGCCAGCAGTTTCAACCTTTTTCGCCGTGTCGAGGAGCAGTACTTC.